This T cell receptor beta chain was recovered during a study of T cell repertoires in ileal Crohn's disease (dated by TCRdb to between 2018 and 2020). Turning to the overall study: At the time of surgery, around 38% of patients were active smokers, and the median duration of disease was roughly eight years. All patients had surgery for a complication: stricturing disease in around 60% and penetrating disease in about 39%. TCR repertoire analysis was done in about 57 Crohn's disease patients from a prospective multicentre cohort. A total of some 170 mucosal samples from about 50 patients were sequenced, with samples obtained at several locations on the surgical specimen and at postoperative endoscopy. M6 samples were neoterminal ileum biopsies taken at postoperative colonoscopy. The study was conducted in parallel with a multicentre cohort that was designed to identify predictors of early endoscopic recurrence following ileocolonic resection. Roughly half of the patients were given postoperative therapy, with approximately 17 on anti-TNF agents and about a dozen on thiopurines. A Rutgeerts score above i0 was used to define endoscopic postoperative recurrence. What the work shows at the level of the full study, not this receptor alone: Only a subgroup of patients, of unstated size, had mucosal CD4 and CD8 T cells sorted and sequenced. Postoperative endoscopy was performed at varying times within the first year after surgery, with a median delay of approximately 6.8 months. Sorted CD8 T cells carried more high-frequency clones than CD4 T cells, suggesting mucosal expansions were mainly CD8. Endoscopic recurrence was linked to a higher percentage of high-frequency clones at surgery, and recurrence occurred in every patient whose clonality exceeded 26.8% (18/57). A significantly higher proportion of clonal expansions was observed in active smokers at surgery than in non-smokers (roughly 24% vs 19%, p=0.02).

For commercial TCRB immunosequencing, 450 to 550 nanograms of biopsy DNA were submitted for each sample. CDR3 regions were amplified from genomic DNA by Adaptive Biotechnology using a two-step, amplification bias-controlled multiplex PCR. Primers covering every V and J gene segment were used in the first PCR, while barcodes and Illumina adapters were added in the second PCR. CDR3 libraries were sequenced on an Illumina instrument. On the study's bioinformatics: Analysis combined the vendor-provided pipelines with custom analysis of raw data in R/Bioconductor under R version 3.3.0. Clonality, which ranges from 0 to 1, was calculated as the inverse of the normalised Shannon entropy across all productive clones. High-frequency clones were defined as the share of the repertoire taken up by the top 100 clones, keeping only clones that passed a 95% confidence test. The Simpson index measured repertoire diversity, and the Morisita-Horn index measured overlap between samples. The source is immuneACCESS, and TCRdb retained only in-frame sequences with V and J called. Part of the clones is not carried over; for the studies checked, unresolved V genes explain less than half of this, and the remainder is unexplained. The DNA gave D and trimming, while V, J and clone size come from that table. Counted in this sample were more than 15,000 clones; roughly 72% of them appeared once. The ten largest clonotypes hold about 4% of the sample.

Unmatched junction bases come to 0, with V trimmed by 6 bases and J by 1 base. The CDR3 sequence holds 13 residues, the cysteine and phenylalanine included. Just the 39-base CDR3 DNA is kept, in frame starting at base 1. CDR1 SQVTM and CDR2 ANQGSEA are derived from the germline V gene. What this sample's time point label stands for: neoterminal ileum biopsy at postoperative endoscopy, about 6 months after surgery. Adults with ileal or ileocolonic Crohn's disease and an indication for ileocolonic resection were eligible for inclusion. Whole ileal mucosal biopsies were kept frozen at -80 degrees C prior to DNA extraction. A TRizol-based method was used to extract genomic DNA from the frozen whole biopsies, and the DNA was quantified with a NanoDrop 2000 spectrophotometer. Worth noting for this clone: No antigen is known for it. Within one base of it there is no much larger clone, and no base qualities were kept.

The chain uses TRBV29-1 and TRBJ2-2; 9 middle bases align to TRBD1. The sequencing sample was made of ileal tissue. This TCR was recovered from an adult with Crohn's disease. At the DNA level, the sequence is TGCAGCGTGGACAGGGGGAACACCGGGGAGCTGTTTTTT. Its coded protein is CSVDRGNTGELFF.